Each of the 11 T cell receptor beta chains below was sequenced from the same sample in a study of OX40 agonist ivuxolimab in advanced cancers. The assay was immunoSEQ multiplex PCR, and TCRdb's table has in-frame clones only and misses some. This sample has some 100,000 clones, with around nine tenths found just once. Sequencing was performed on CD4+ or CD8+ T cells sorted from blood, taken in a trial of the OX40 agonist ivuxolimab. The receptors shown here come from an adult with an advanced solid tumor such as melanoma, head and neck, liver or kidney cancer.

The CDR3 is CASSLRQALNYGYTF. In nucleotides, the CDR3 is TGTGCCAGCAGCCTACGGCAGGCGCTTAACTATGGCTACACCTTC. V gene TRBV7-2 combines with J gene TRBJ1-2; D unresolved. Germline V gene sequence: CDR1 SGHTA, CDR2 FQGNSA. CDR3 size: 15 residues. V was clipped by 5 bases and J by 1 base, with 14 bases between them.

On this clone itself: At the DNA level, this CDR3 is encoded by other sequences in the same sample as well. As DNA, the CDR3 is TGCGCCAGCAGCTTTCGAGGGGGGGCGGACGAGACCCAGTACTTC. Translating gives CASSFRGGADETQYF. This chain uses TRBV5-1 with TRBJ2-5; tentative D call: TRBD2 (7 bases). The V gene's germline CDR1 is SGHRS and CDR2 YFSETQ. The length of the CDR3 is 15 residues. With 2 bases removed from V and 5 bases from J, the gap between germline ends came to 16 bases.

The chain joins TRBV5-6 to TRBJ1-2; TRBD1 agrees at 7 bases. The germline V gene has CDR1 SGHDT and CDR2 YYEEEE. With V trimmed by 4 bases and J by 6 bases, 6 bases remained unmatched. This CDR3 spans 13 amino acids. As DNA, the CDR3 is TGTGCCAGCAGCCCGACAGGGCTCGATGGCTACACCTTC. Residues: CASSPTGLDGYTF.

CDR3 bases: TGTGCCAGCTCACCACGAGGACAGGAGGTTGGTTCACCCCTCCACTTT. It specifies CASSPRGQEVGSPLHF. This chain connects TRBV18 to TRBJ1-6, with 7 bases fitting TRBD1. CDR3 length: 16 amino acids. V lost 1 base to trimming and J lost 9 bases; unmatched junction nucleotides: 9. Looked up from germline, CDR1 is KGHSH and CDR2 is LQKENI.

The chain employs TRBV7-7 and TRBJ2-5; D not resolved. Germline V CDR1 and CDR2: SSHAT, FNYEAQ (reference sequence). V lost 4 bases and J 1 base, leaving 13 bases between the germline ends. This CDR3 is 15 amino acids long. CDR3 residues: CASSSTAGFQETQYF. As DNA, the CDR3 is TGTGCCAGCAGCTCCACAGCCGGATTCCAAGAGACCCAGTACTTC.

V usage is TRBV7-2 and J usage is TRBJ1-2, with TRBD1 matching 8 bases. V was clipped by 4 bases and J by 4 bases; unmatched bases: 8. There are 15 residues in the CDR3. Germline loops: CDR1 SGHTA, CDR2 FQGNSA. The DNA for the CDR3 is TGTGCCAGCAGCTCCAGGGGACAGGCCTTCTATGGCTACACCTTC. This sequence encodes CASSSRGQAFYGYTF. The full variable domain, completed using reference TRBV7-2 and TRBJ1-2, is GAGVSQSPSNKVTEKGKDVELRCDPISGHTALYWYRQSLGQGLEFLIYFQGNSAPDKSGLPSDRFSAERTGGSVSTLTIQRTQQEDSAVYLCASSSRGQAFYGYTFGSGTRLTVV.

The chain recombines TRBV7-8 with TRBJ2-3; TRBD2 aligns across 7 bases. The germline gives CDR1 SGHVS, CDR2 FQNEAQ. This CDR3 spans 15 amino acids. Unmatched junction bases numbered 13, after V lost 11 bases and J lost 2 bases. This CDR3 is CAVPGGGGSTDTQYF. In nucleotides, the CDR3 is TGTGCCGTACCTGGGGGGGGAGGATCCACAGATACGCAGTATTTT.

This chain uses TRBV15 with TRBJ2-6; possibly TRBD1 for D (5 bases). The CDR3 sequence is 15 residues long. V was shortened by 2 bases and J by 1 base, with 6 bases between the two germline ends. CDR1 LNHNV and CDR2 YYDKDF come from the germline V gene (reference sequence). CDR3 bases: TGTGCCACCAGCAGATCAGGGTCTGGGGCCAACGTCCTGACTTTC. It encodes CATSRSGSGANVLTF.

This sequence joins TRBV13 and TRBJ1-5; D gene ambiguous. V was shortened by 5 bases and J by 5 bases, with 7 bases between the two germline ends. CDR3 length equals 12 residues. The germline V gene has CDR1 PRHDT and CDR2 FYEKMQ (reference sequence). CDR3 sequence reads: CASSRADQPQHF. The CDR3 DNA is TGTGCCAGCAGCCGGGCGGATCAGCCCCAGCATTTT. Based on the CDR3 plus reference TRBV13 and TRBJ1-5, the full variable domain is AAGVIQSPRHLIKEKRETATLKCYPIPRHDTVYWYQQGPGQDPQFLISFYEKMQSDKGSIPDRFSAQQFSDYHSELNMSSLELGDSALYFCASSRADQPQHFGDGTRLSIL.

The chain combines TRBV6-5 with TRBJ1-2; 7 bases map to TRBD1. V was pared by 4 bases and J by 3 bases, with 2 bases of the junction left unmatched. The CDR3 runs 13 residues. The germline gives CDR1 MNHEY, CDR2 SVGAGI. Here the CDR3 DNA reads TGTGCCAGCAGTTTACAGGGGCACTATGGCTACACCTTC. Translation: CASSLQGHYGYTF.

J is TRBJ2-1 and V is TRBV10-3, with 10 bases fitting TRBD2. Per germline, CDR1 ENHRY and CDR2 SYGVKD. J lost 5 bases, V lost 3 bases, and 4 bases had no gene match. The CDR3 is made up of 15 amino acids. CDR3 nucleotides: TGTGCCATCAGTGACAGCGGGGGGGCTAACAATGAGCAGTTCTTC. It translates to CAISDSGGANNEQFF.